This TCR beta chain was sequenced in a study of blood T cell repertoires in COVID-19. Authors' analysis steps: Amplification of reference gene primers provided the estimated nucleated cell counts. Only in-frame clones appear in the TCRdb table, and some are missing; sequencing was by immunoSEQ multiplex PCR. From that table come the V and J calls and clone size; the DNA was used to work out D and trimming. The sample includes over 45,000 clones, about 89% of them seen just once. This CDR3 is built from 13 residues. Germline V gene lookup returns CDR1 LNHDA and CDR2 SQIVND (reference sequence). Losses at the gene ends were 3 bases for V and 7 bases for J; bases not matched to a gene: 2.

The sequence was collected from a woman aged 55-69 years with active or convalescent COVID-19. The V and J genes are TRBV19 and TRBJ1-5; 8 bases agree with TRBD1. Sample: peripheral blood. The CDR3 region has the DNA TGTGCCAGTAGTATGGACAGGGAACAGCCCCAGCATTTT. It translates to CASSMDREQPQHF.